This record concerns one T cell receptor beta chain sequence. The antigen is undetermined. Trimming took off 2 bases at V and 2 bases at J, with 10 bases between the two ends. The CDR3 runs to 14 residues. The V gene's germline CDR1 is SGHDT and CDR2 YYEEEE. This entry is derived from a study of cytomegalovirus exposure and HLA in healthy donors. Overall study results and limits: In vitro confirmation showed a few CMV-associated chains to be CMV antigen specific.

TCRdb keeps only in-frame clones here, not all; method: immunoSEQ multiplex PCR. The sample shows around 160,000 clones, about 89% of them seen only once. The source is a woman aged 18-29 years in good health and CMV-seropositive. What was sequenced was PBMCs. J is TRBJ2-5 and V is TRBV5-6; D perhaps matches TRBD2 (6 bases). In nucleotides, the CDR3 is TGTGCCAGCAGCTTATCCGGGAGACAAGAGACCCAGTACTTC. Amino acid sequence: CASSLSGRQETQYF. Together with reference TRBV5-6 and TRBJ2-5, the CDR3 gives the full variable domain: DAGVTQSPTHLIKTRGQQVTLRCSPKSGHDTVSWYQQALGQGPQFIFQYYEEEERQRGNFPDRFSGHQFPNYSSELNVNALLLGDSALYLCASSLSGRQETQYFGPGTRLLVL.